This T cell receptor (beta chain) derives from a study of blood T cell repertoires in COVID-19. Across the whole study: From T cells, B-cell-depleted T cells, or PBMCs came the material, which was cDNA or gDNA.

Authors' data handling: Amplification with reference gene primers provided the estimates of nucleated cell counts. Using immunoSEQ multiplex PCR, the repertoire was profiled, and TCRdb retains in-frame clones only, with some absent. Clone size and the V and J calls come from that table; the DNA yielded D and trimming. The sample comprises roughly 250,000 clones, approximately 85% of which are singletons, and around 0.97% rests with the top ten. Trimming took 6 bases from V and 5 from J; bases not matched to a gene: 8. The CDR3 is 15 amino acids. The V gene's germline CDR1 is SGDLS and CDR2 YYNGEE. The chain is built from TRBV9 and TRBJ1-6; 7 bases map to TRBD1. The TCR sequence derives from a man in his forties or fifties with acute or convalescent COVID-19. Sequenced input: peripheral blood. CDR3 in DNA: TGTGCCAGCACCCTGACAGGGCTCCATAATTCACCCCTCCACTTT. Residues: CASTLTGLHNSPLHF.